This passage covers 27 T cell receptor beta chains from one sample sequenced in a study of blood T cells in healthy people across ages. The second PCR ran about 6 to 11 cycles with a sample-barcoded 5' primer and J-beta primers. MiXCR was run by TCRdb on the 5' RACE reads, yielding one entry per CDR3 protein. The sample contains 710,000 or so distinct CDR3 sequences, 22% of which appear only once. The sequenced material came from blood. These receptors were taken from a man between 65 and 85 years old in good health.

In this sample, this clonotype turned up many times. This sequence joins TRBV25-1 and TRBJ2-1; D ambiguous. The CDR3 contains 14 residues. Per the germline V gene, CDR1 is MGHDK and CDR2 is SYGVNS. Trimming pared 3 bases from V and 3 bases from J, leaving 9 bases between. The CDR3 coding sequence is TGTGCCAGCAGTGATTATGGCGGCTACAATGAGCAGTTCTTC. Protein sequence: CASSDYGGYNEQFF.

V gene TRBV28 combines with J gene TRBJ2-3; D possibly corresponds to TRBD1 (6 bases). V shed 10 bases and J shed 0 bases, with 14 bases lying between them. Per germline, CDR1 MDHEN and CDR2 SYDVKM. The CDR3 has 14 amino acids. The CDR3, as DNA: TGTGCCACCGGATCCACAGGGAGCACAGATACGCAGTATTTT. Its translation: CATGSTGSTDTQYF.

About this clonotype: This is likely a read error, given that the CDR3 carries no conserved phenylalanine or tryptophan at its end. The chain recombines TRBV7-8 with TRBJ2-5, with 8 nucleotides matching TRBD2. J gave up 11 bases and V 6 bases, and 11 bases lay outside the gene matches. Germline CDR1 reads SGHVS; CDR2 reads FQNEAQ. The length of the CDR3 is 13 residues. This CDR3 is CASRSSGTREQYV. CDR3 bases: TGTGCCAGCAGAAGTAGCGGGACCCGGGAGCAGTACGTC.

There are a few counts of this clonotype. This chain joins TRBV9 and TRBJ1-1; D call uncertain. Per the germline V gene, CDR1 is SGDLS and CDR2 is YYNGEE. With 0 bases removed from V and 2 bases from J, the gap between germline ends came to 11 bases. The CDR3 contains 15 residues. The CDR3 reads CASSVASQKNTEAFF. The CDR3 nucleotides are TGTGCCAGCAGCGTAGCTTCCCAGAAAAACACTGAAGCTTTCTTT.

Of note for this clonotype: At one end, the junction sequence differs from germline, possibly due to a read error. CDR3 sequence reads: CASSPNRREASF. The CDR3 DNA follows: TGTGCCAGCAGCCCGAACAGAAGGGAAGCTTCCTTT. The rearrangement links TRBV14 to TRBJ1-1; D ambiguous. CDR1 and CDR2 (germline): SGHDN, FVKESK. This CDR3 has 12 residues.

The V gene is TRBV18, the J gene TRBJ1-1; D gene uncertain. The V gene's germline CDR1 is KGHSH and CDR2 LQKENI. The V gene lost 3 bases and the J gene lost 4 bases, with 12 bases spanning the gap. This CDR3 contains 14 residues. In DNA, the CDR3 is TGTGCCAGCTCACCCATCCGGGATCGCACTGAAGCTTTCTTT. Translating gives CASSPIRDRTEAFF. Together with reference TRBV18 and TRBJ1-1, the CDR3 gives the full variable domain: NAGVMQNPRHLVRRRGQEARLRCSPMKGHSHVYWYRQLPEEGLKFMVYLQKENIIDESGMPKERFSAEFPKEGPSILRIQQVVRGDSAAYFCASSPIRDRTEAFFGQGTRLTVV.

The chain has TRBV10-3 and TRBJ2-1; 7 bases match TRBD2. Germline assignment: CDR1 ENHRY and CDR2 SYGVKD. The CDR3 is 14 residues long. With 10 bases clipped from V and 10 bases from J, the junction kept 16 bases outside the gene matches. CDR3: CATTGGSREGEQFF. In DNA form, the CDR3 reads TGTGCCACCACCGGGGGGTCCCGTGAGGGAGAGCAGTTCTTC.

This clonotype turned up a few times. The genes are TRBV5-6 and TRBJ2-3; D gene unclear. V shed 2 bases and J shed 0 bases, with 10 bases lying between them. The germline V gene encodes CDR1 SGHDT and CDR2 YYEEEE. This CDR3 is 15 amino acids long. The CDR3 bases are TGTGCCAGCAGCTTCTGGACGTATAGCACAGATACGCAGTATTTT. This codes for CASSFWTYSTDTQYF.

The V gene is TRBV6-2 or TRBV6-3, the J gene TRBJ1-2; no reliable D call. The CDR3 is made up of 15 amino acids. Germline CDR1 is MNHEY and CDR2 is SVGEGT. V dropped 6 bases and J dropped 3 bases, with 17 bases sitting between them. The CDR3 reads CASSQSLRVDYGYTF. In nucleotides, the CDR3 is TGTGCCAGCAGCCAGTCGCTAAGGGTCGACTATGGCTACACCTTC.

This clonotype was recorded a few times. The V and J genes are TRBV12-3 or TRBV12-4 and TRBJ1-2; possibly TRBD1 for D (6 bases). V lost 10 bases and J 6 bases, leaving 15 bases between the germline ends. The CDR3 covers 12 residues. This chain's CDR3 is CAIRGGGNGYTF. Written as DNA, the CDR3 is TGTGCCATCAGAGGTGGGGGCAATGGCTACACCTTC.

The table lists this clonotype with many counts. The CDR3 spells CASSRKPGQGNTGELFF. The CDR3 coding sequence is TGTGCCAGCAGCCGAAAACCGGGACAGGGGAACACCGGGGAGCTGTTTTTT. The gene calls are TRBV14 and TRBJ2-2, with 9 bases matching TRBD1. V was clipped by 4 bases and J by 1 base; unmatched bases: 7. Germline V CDR1 and CDR2: SGHDN, FVKESK. The CDR3 sequence is 17 residues long. The full variable domain, in which reference TRBV14 and TRBJ2-2 provide the parts outside the CDR3, is EAGVTQFPSHSVIEKGQTVTLRCDPISGHDNLYWYRRVMGKEIKFLLHFVKESKQDESGMPNNRFLAERTGGTYSTLKVQPAELEDSGVYFCASSRKPGQGNTGELFFGEGSRLTVL.

This clonotype was counted between two and nine times. The V and J genes are TRBV6-2 or TRBV6-3 and TRBJ1-5, with a possible D match to TRBD1 (5 bases). From germline, CDR1 is MNHEY and CDR2 SVGEGT. Deletions cut 6 bases from V and 2 bases from J, with 14 bases between. The CDR3 is 15 residues long. The chain's CDR3 is CASSPRGAGNQPQHF. The CDR3 bases are TGTGCCAGCAGCCCTAGAGGGGCAGGCAATCAGCCCCAGCATTTT.

This clonotype was counted only a few times. The DNA for the CDR3 is TGCAGTGCTACCGACCGGGGTTCAGGGACTAGTGGCTACACCTTC. Encoded protein: CSATDRGSGTSGYTF. The chain uses TRBV20-1 and TRBJ1-2; tentative D call: TRBD1 (5 bases). V lost 4 bases and J lost 7, with 22 bases in between. Looked up from germline, CDR1 is DFQATT and CDR2 is SNEGSKA (reference sequence). The CDR3 is 15 amino acids.

The genes are TRBV19 and TRBJ2-5; D remains unclear. Trimming stripped 1 base from V and 3 bases from J, with 9 bases between. Germline loops: CDR1 LNHDA, CDR2 SQIVND (reference sequence). CDR3 length: 14 amino acids. The CDR3 bases are TGTGCCAGTAGTATAGCCAGACTTAAAGAGACCCAGTACTTC. This gives the protein CASSIARLKETQYF.

This rearrangement joins TRBV12-3 or TRBV12-4 to TRBJ2-1, with a possible D match to TRBD1 (5 bases). Trimming shortened V by 7 bases and J by 0 bases, and 13 bases separated the two germline ends. The CDR3 consists of 15 residues. As DNA, the CDR3 is TGTGCCAGCAACCCAGGGCAAAGCTCCTACAATGAGCAGTTCTTC. This sequence encodes CASNPGQSSYNEQFF.

This clonotype has at least ten counts. The genes are TRBV15 and TRBJ2-5, with a weak D call TRBD2 (6 bases). CDR3 length equals 12 residues. V was shortened by 10 bases and J by 9 bases, with 18 bases between the two germline ends. Germline V CDR1 and CDR2: LNHNV, YYDKDF (reference sequence). The CDR3, as DNA: TGTGCCATCGGACTGACCGGGGAGGCCCAGTACTTC. Translated: CAIGLTGEAQYF.

The V call is TRBV7-9, the J call TRBJ1-1; no firm D call. The CDR3 consists of 13 residues. The V gene's germline CDR1 is SEHNR and CDR2 FQNEAQ (reference sequence). Trimming stripped 5 bases from V and 4 bases from J, with 11 bases between. The CDR3 spells CASSGPPATEAFF. The CDR3 DNA sequence: TGTGCCAGCAGCGGTCCCCCGGCCACTGAAGCTTTCTTT.

This chain connects TRBV20-1 to TRBJ2-1; 8 bases fit TRBD1. Germline values: CDR1 DFQATT, CDR2 SNEGSKA (reference sequence). Trimming took 0 bases from V and 4 from J; bases not matched to a gene: 14. The CDR3 loop spans 18 amino acids. CDR3: CSARDHTRGQGRYNEQFF. For the CDR3, the DNA is TGCAGTGCTAGAGATCACACCAGGGGGCAGGGGAGGTACAATGAGCAGTTCTTC.

This clonotype appeared many times. CDR3 coding DNA: TGCAGCGTTGGAATCAATGCGGGGGGAAATGAAAAACTGTTTTTT. Its translation: CSVGINAGGNEKLFF. The J gene is TRBJ1-4, the V gene TRBV29-1; D possibly corresponds to TRBD1 (5 bases). Germline values: CDR1 SQVTM, CDR2 ANQGSEA. The CDR3 runs 15 residues. Between the trimmed V and J ends, which lost 4 bases and 5 bases, there was a span of 17 bases. Looking up the rest from reference TRBV29-1 and TRBJ1-4 gives the full variable domain: SAVISQKPSRDICQRGTSLTIQCQVDSQVTMMFWYRQQPGQSLTLIATANQGSEATYESGFVIDKFPISRPNLTFSTLTVSNMSPEDSSIYLCSVGINAGGNEKLFFGSGTQLSVL.

The chain joins TRBV12-3 or TRBV12-4 to TRBJ2-7; no clear D gene. This CDR3 has 13 residues. Trimming removed 3 bases at V and 4 bases at J, with 10 bases between. The CDR3 nucleotides read TGTGCCAGCAGTTTTTTTAGGGCATACGAGCAGTACTTC. Translated, it gives CASSFFRAYEQYF.

This clonotype showed up just a few times. The chain couples TRBV20-1 to TRBJ2-5, with D perhaps TRBD1 or TRBD2 (5 bases each). CDR3 length: 14 amino acids. V lost 5 bases, J lost 4 bases, and 17 bases lay in between. Germline V gene data show CDR1 as DFQATT and CDR2 as SNEGSKA (reference sequence). The CDR3 loop reads CSASRPGTLETQYF. The CDR3, as DNA: TGCAGTGCTTCCCGCCCAGGGACCCTAGAGACCCAGTACTTC.

J is TRBJ2-5 and V is TRBV12-3 or TRBV12-4; D is unresolved. Trimming left V 6 bases short and J 0 bases short, with 11 bases between. The CDR3 contains 14 residues. In nucleotides, the CDR3 is TGTGCCAGCAGCCGACGGACGTACCAAGAGACCCAGTACTTC. Residues: CASSRRTYQETQYF.

This clonotype was recorded a few times. An end of the junction does not agree with germline; a read error may underlie this. V usage is TRBV5-1 and J usage is TRBJ1-1; 8 bases fit TRBD1. The CDR3 runs 15 residues. Germline CDR1 is SGHRS and CDR2 is YFSETQ. The CDR3 nucleotides read TGCGCCAGCAGCAGTAAGGATTCCAGGGGGCTTGAAACTTTCTTT. Its translation is CASSSKDSRGLETFF.

This clonotype was seen a handful of times. The rearrangement links TRBV7-9 to TRBJ2-5; 9 nucleotides align to TRBD2. In germline, CDR1 is SEHNR, CDR2 FQNEAQ (reference sequence). There are 15 residues in the CDR3. The CDR3 is CASRPSPSGVETQYF. In DNA, the CDR3 is TGTGCAAGCCGGCCTAGCCCTAGCGGGGTGGAGACCCAGTACTTC.

CDR3 amino acids: CASSSLAGRDGIDPYEQYV. Here the CDR3 DNA reads TGTGCCAGCAGCTCTCTAGCGGGACGGGATGGAATAGACCCCTACGAGCAGTACGTC. The rearrangement joins TRBV7-9 to TRBJ2-7; 9 bases align to TRBD2. Trimming removed 4 bases from V and 2 bases from J; junction bases left unmatched: 18. Germline loops: CDR1 SEHNR, CDR2 FQNEAQ (reference sequence). This CDR3 is 19 amino acids long.

The V and J genes are TRBV20-1 and TRBJ2-5; 8 positions match TRBD2. The J call may be in error: the DNA end matches TRBJ2-1 better. CDR1 is DFQATT and CDR2 is SNEGSKA in the germline V gene (reference sequence). The CDR3 has 14 amino acids. The CDR3 DNA follows: TGCAGTGCTCCTCCGACTAGCGTTAGGAATGAGCAGTTCTTC. Its translation is CSAPPTSVRNEQFF.

The chain employs TRBV6-5 and TRBJ2-3; weak D call: TRBD1 (5 bases). Germline CDR1 MNHEY, CDR2 SVGAGI. Deletions cut 6 bases from V and 11 bases from J, with 15 bases between. This CDR3 is built from 12 residues. The CDR3: CASRAQGMKQYF. DNA for the CDR3: TGTGCCAGCAGGGCCCAGGGAATGAAGCAGTATTTT.